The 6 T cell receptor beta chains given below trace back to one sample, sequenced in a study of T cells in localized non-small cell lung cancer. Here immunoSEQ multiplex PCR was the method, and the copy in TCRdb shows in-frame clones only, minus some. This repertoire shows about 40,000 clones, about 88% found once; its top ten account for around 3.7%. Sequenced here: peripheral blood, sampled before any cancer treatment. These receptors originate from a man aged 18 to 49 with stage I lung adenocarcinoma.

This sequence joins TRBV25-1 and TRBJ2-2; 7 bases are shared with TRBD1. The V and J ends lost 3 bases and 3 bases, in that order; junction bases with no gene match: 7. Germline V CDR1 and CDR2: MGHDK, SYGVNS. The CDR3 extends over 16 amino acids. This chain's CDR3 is CASSDDRVGHTGELFF. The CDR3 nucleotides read TGTGCCAGCAGTGACGACAGGGTAGGGCACACCGGGGAGCTGTTTTTT.

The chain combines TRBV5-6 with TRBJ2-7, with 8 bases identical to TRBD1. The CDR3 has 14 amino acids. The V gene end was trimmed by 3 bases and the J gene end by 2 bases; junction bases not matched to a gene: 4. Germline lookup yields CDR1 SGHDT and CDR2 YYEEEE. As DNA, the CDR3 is TGTGCCAGCAGCTGGCTACAGGGGGCCTACGAGCAGTACTTC. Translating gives CASSWLQGAYEQYF.

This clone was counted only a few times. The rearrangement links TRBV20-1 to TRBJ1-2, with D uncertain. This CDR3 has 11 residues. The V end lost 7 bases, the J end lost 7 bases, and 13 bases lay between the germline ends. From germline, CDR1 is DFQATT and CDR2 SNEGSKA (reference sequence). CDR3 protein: CSGYKDGGYTF. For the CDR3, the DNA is TGCAGTGGCTATAAGGACGGTGGCTACACCTTC.

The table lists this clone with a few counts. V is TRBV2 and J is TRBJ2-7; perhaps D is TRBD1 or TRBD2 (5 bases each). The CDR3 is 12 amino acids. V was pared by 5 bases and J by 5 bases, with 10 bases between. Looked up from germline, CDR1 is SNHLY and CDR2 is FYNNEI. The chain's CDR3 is CASSLRGDEQYF. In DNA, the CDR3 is TGTGCCAGCAGTCTGAGGGGTGACGAGCAGTACTTC.

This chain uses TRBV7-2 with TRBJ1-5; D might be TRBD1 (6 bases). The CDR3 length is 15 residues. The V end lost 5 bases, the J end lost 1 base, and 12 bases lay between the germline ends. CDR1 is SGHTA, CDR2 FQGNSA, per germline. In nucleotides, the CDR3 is TGTGCCAGCAGCCCTACAGGGCTGAGCAATCAGCCCCAGCATTTT. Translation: CASSPTGLSNQPQHF.

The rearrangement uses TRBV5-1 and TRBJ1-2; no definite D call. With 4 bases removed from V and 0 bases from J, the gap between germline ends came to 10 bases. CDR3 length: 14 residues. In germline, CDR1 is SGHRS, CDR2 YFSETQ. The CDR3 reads CASSVGGPNYGYTF. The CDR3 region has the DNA TGCGCCAGCAGCGTTGGTGGCCCTAACTATGGCTACACCTTC.